Listed here are 22 T cell receptor beta chains from one sample, sequenced in a study of regulatory T cells in long-lasting Graves disease. Arm-PCR of CDR3 regions and iRepertoire HTBI primers were the basis on which TCR beta libraries were built. TCRdb recomputed calls from the multiplex PCR reads with MiXCR, one row per CDR3 protein. The data show about 450,000 distinct CDR3 sequences, roughly a quarter seen once. Time point reported: persistent/refractory GD, antithyroid drugs over 5 years with positive TRAb. Extracted PBMC RNA gave rise to the TCR library. The starting material was peripheral blood mononuclear cells (PBMCs), obtained when the disease was refractory, from a patient treated with antithyroid drugs. The receptors were sampled from a female donor with Graves disease.

In its sample, this clonotype was seen a few times. J is TRBJ1-5 and V is TRBV19; perhaps TRBD1 as D (5 bases). This CDR3 contains 15 residues. The V gene's germline CDR1 is LNHDA and CDR2 SQIVND (reference sequence). Trimming removed 0 bases at V and 3 bases at J, with 9 bases between. CDR3: CASSIDRQHNQPQHF. CDR3 nucleotide sequence: TGTGCCAGTAGTATAGACCGACAGCACAATCAGCCCCAGCATTTT.

The chain uses TRBV30 and TRBJ2-7; TRBD1 matches at 9 bases. Germline loops: CDR1 GTSNPN, CDR2 SVGIG (reference sequence). This CDR3 is built from 14 residues. The V gene end was trimmed by 0 bases and the J gene end by 6 bases; junction bases not matched to a gene: 6. This chain's CDR3 is CAWSVVGQGCEQYF. Written as DNA, the CDR3 is TGTGCCTGGAGTGTAGTGGGACAGGGCTGCGAGCAGTACTTC.

This clonotype was observed many times. Here the CDR3 DNA reads TGTGCCAGCAGTTACACCACAGGGATAGCTAACTATGGCTACACCTTC. Protein product: CASSYTTGIANYGYTF. The rearrangement joins TRBV2 to TRBJ1-2, with D perhaps matching TRBD1 (6 bases). The CDR3 is 16 residues long. V was cut by 5 bases and J by 0 bases, with 16 bases left in between. Germline loops: CDR1 SNHLY, CDR2 FYNNEI.

This clonotype was recorded a few times. The chain employs TRBV20-1 and TRBJ2-2; TRBD2 aligns across 7 bases. Germline V gives CDR1 DFQATT, CDR2 SNEGSKA (reference sequence). Unmatched junction bases numbered 8, after V lost 0 bases and J lost 7 bases. The CDR3 extends over 15 amino acids. The CDR3 region is CSARDLRESGGELFF. For the CDR3, the DNA is TGCAGTGCTAGAGATTTGCGGGAGTCCGGCGGGGAGCTGTTTTTT.

This clonotype occurred a few times. This chain uses TRBV5-1 with TRBJ2-5; the D is unclear. The length of the CDR3 is 15 residues. The germline V gene encodes CDR1 SGHRS and CDR2 YFSETQ. Trimming stripped 2 bases from V and 5 bases from J, with 16 bases between. Here the CDR3 DNA reads TGCGCCAGCAGCTTAAATTCGGCCCTCGGGGAGACCCAGTACTTC. As protein: CASSLNSALGETQYF.

V gene TRBV20-1 combines with J gene TRBJ1-3; D gene unclear. This CDR3 region has 13 residues. From germline, CDR1 is DFQATT and CDR2 SNEGSKA (reference sequence). V was trimmed by 6 bases and J by 4 bases, leaving 13 bases between them. CDR3 bases: TGCAGTGCCCGGGTCCAGTCGGGAAACACCATATATTTT. Translated, it gives CSARVQSGNTIYF.

J is TRBJ2-2 and V is TRBV15; D perhaps matches TRBD1 (6 bases). Deletions cut 1 base from V and 5 bases from J, with 11 bases between. The CDR3 consists of 15 residues. Germline values: CDR1 LNHNV, CDR2 YYDKDF (reference sequence). CDR3 bases: TGTGCCACCAGCAGAGCCACAGGGTGGACCGGGGAGCTGTTTTTT. Translated, it gives CATSRATGWTGELFF. Filled out from reference TRBV15 and TRBJ2-2, the complete variable domain reads DAMVIQNPRYQVTQFGKPVTLSCSQTLNHNVMYWYQQKSSQAPKLLFHYYDKDFNNEADTPDNFQSRRPNTSFCFLDIRSPGLGDTAMYLCATSRATGWTGELFFGEGSRLTVL.

This clonotype was detected ten times or more. The rearrangement uses TRBV2 and TRBJ1-2, with no clear D. The V gene lost 6 bases and the J gene lost 4 bases, with 12 bases spanning the gap. The CDR3 runs 13 residues. The germline gives CDR1 SNHLY, CDR2 FYNNEI. The DNA for the CDR3 is TGTGCCAGCAGGGACGACCGAATCTATGGCTACACCTTC. Residues: CASRDDRIYGYTF.

This clonotype occurred many times. V usage is TRBV28 and J usage is TRBJ2-2, with D uncertain. This CDR3 is 16 amino acids long. Germline-derived CDR1 and CDR2 are MDHEN and SYDVKM. Trimming cost V 3 bases and J 6 bases, with 17 bases left between them. This chain's CDR3 is CASSFSGRPGAGELFF. In DNA, the CDR3 is TGTGCCAGCAGTTTTTCAGGCAGGCCTGGGGCCGGGGAGCTGTTTTTT.

Notes on this clonotype: With a much larger clone just one base away, this may be a read error. The V call is TRBV5-1, the J call TRBJ1-1; D may be TRBD1 (6 bases). The CDR3 spans 16 residues. Trimming cost V 0 bases and J 1 base, with 13 bases left between them. Germline lookup yields CDR1 SGHRS and CDR2 YFSETQ. The CDR3 is CASSLAAGARNTEAFF. Here the CDR3 DNA reads TGCGCCAGCAGCTTGGCTGCAGGGGCACGGAACACTGAAGCTTTCTTT.

There are a few counts of this clonotype. The chain has TRBV6-1 and TRBJ1-1; 9 positions match TRBD1. This CDR3 has 13 amino acids. Germline V gene data show CDR1 as MNHNS and CDR2 as SASEGT. In DNA, the CDR3 is TGTGGGTCAGGACAGGGGATGAACACTGAAGCTTTCTTT. Its translation: CGSGQGMNTEAFF.

The sample holds a few counts of this clonotype. One junction end disagrees with the germline gene, perhaps due to a read error. The rearrangement links TRBV3-1 to TRBJ1-2; no reliable D call. The CDR3 covers 15 residues. CDR1 and CDR2 (germline): LGHDT, YNNKEL (reference sequence). The CDR3 loop reads CASTQRPELNYGYTF. The CDR3, as DNA: TGTGCCAGCACCCAACGTCCAGAACTCAACTATGGCTACACCTTC. The variable domain in full, with the rest retrieved from reference TRBV3-1 and TRBJ1-2, is DTAVSQTPKYLVTQMGNDKSIKCEQNLGHDTMYWYKQDSKKFLKIMFSYNNKELIINETVPNRFSPKSPDKAHLNLHINSLELGDSAVYFCASTQRPELNYGYTFGSGTRLTVV.

This clonotype has just a few counts. The J gene is TRBJ2-7, the V gene TRBV7-9; 9 bases line up with TRBD2. With 1 base clipped from V and 5 bases from J, the junction kept 12 bases outside the gene matches. The length of the CDR3 is 17 residues. Germline V gene data show CDR1 as SEHNR and CDR2 as FQNEAQ (reference sequence). The CDR3 reads CASSLVPIGGTSNEQYF. In DNA, the CDR3 is TGTGCCAGCAGCTTAGTTCCTATCGGTGGGACTAGCAACGAGCAGTACTTC.

The V call is TRBV20-1, the J call TRBJ1-1, with D uncertain. Germline loops: CDR1 DFQATT, CDR2 SNEGSKA (reference sequence). V lost 4 bases to trimming and J lost 7 bases, with 7 bases between them. CDR3 length: 10 amino acids. The CDR3 DNA follows: TGCAGTGCTAAAAGACTTGAAGCTTTCTTT. It encodes CSAKRLEAFF.

This clonotype occurred many times. The chain is built from TRBV28 and TRBJ2-7; 9 positions agree with TRBD2. The junction had 3 bases not matched to a gene; V was cut back by 6 bases and J by 3 bases. Germline loops: CDR1 MDHEN, CDR2 SYDVKM. The CDR3 sequence is 13 residues long. The CDR3, as DNA: TGTGCCAGCAGAGCTAGCGGGATCTACGAGCAGTACTTC. Its protein is CASRASGIYEQYF.

This clonotype was recorded many times. The chain links TRBV20-1 to TRBJ2-5; no definite D call. Germline V gives CDR1 DFQATT, CDR2 SNEGSKA (reference sequence). V was trimmed by 6 bases and J by 2 bases, leaving 4 bases between them. The CDR3 length is 10 residues. The CDR3 region has the DNA TGCAGTGCGGGACAAGAGACCCAGTACTTC. Amino acid sequence: CSAGQETQYF.

The J gene is TRBJ1-1, the V gene TRBV20-1; D might be TRBD1 (6 bases). CDR3 size: 13 residues. Trimming took 3 bases from V and 4 from J, leaving 12 bases between them. Germline values: CDR1 DFQATT, CDR2 SNEGSKA (reference sequence). The CDR3 DNA reads as TGCAGTGCTAGCCAACCCAGGGGCACTGAAGCTTTCTTT. Translation: CSASQPRGTEAFF.

At least ten counts were recorded for this clonotype. In DNA, the CDR3 is TGTGCCAGCGGGTCGGGACAGGGTGTAAATCAGCCCCAGCATTTT. This gives the protein CASGSGQGVNQPQHF. V and J are TRBV2 and TRBJ1-5, with TRBD1 matching 9 bases. The junction had 9 bases not matched to a gene; V was cut back by 8 bases and J by 4 bases. The germline gives CDR1 SNHLY, CDR2 FYNNEI. The CDR3 loop spans 15 amino acids.

This clonotype was detected a few times. The CDR3 bases are TGTGCCAGCAGCTTTGTAGGAGGGGGCGGCGGGGAGCTGTTTTTT. Encoded protein: CASSFVGGGGGELFF. The chain combines TRBV7-2 with TRBJ2-2; D is possibly TRBD1 (7 bases). The length of the CDR3 is 15 residues. V lost 3 bases and J 7 bases, leaving 15 bases between the germline ends. Germline V gives CDR1 SGHTA, CDR2 FQGNSA. Full variable domain (missing parts from reference TRBV7-2 and TRBJ2-2): GAGVSQSPSNKVTEKGKDVELRCDPISGHTALYWYRQSLGQGLEFLIYFQGNSAPDKSGLPSDRFSAERTGGSVSTLTIQRTQQEDSAVYLCASSFVGGGGGELFFGEGSRLTVL.

This clonotype was observed a handful of times. One end of the junction does not line up with germline, which may come from a read error. This chain links TRBV12-3 or TRBV12-4 with TRBJ1-1, with D maybe TRBD1 (5 bases). The CDR3 runs 12 residues. The DNA of the CDR3 is TGTGCCGGCAGGGACCCTCAGCGTGAGGCTTTCTTT. Translating gives CAGRDPQREAFF.

This clonotype was seen only a few times. This sequence joins TRBV15 and TRBJ1-1; no clear D. Germline-derived CDR1 and CDR2 are LNHNV and YYDKDF (reference sequence). Trimming shortened V by 0 bases and J by 5 bases, and 16 bases separated the two germline ends. CDR3 length: 16 residues. The CDR3 spells CATSRDQAGLWTEAFF. CDR3 DNA sequence: TGTGCCACCAGCAGAGATCAAGCGGGCTTGTGGACTGAAGCTTTCTTT. The entire variable domain, with the rest obtained from reference TRBV15 and TRBJ1-1, is as follows: DAMVIQNPRYQVTQFGKPVTLSCSQTLNHNVMYWYQQKSSQAPKLLFHYYDKDFNNEADTPDNFQSRRPNTSFCFLDIRSPGLGDTAMYLCATSRDQAGLWTEAFFGQGTRLTVV.

The chain uses TRBV6-1 and TRBJ2-7, with TRBD2 as a possible D gene (5 bases). Germline CDR1 is MNHNS and CDR2 is SASEGT. Trimming cost V 5 bases and J 2 bases, with 13 bases left between them. CDR3 size: 14 residues. Written as DNA, the CDR3 is TGTGCCAGCAGTCCTCTAGCCGCCACCTACGAGCAGTACTTC. Its translation is CASSPLAATYEQYF.